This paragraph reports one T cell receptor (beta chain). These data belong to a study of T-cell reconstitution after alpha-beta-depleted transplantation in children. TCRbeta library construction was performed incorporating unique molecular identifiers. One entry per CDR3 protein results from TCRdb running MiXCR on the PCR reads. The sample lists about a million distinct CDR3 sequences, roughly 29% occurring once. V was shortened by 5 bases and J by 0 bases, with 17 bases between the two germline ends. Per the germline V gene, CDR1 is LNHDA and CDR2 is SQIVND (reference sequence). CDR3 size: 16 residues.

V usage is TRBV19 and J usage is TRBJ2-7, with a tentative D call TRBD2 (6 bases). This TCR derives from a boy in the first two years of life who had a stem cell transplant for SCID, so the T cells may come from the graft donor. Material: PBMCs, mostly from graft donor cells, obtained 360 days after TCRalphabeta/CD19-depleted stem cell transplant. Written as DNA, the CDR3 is TGTGCCAGTAGTGGGACTTCAGTAGGAACCTCCTACGAGCAGTACTTC. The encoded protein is CASSGTSVGTSYEQYF.